This TCR beta chain came from a study of blood T cell repertoires in COVID-19. Ages ranged from about 18 to 90 years, with residence in around 24 US areas. Sequencing was performed with immunoSEQ multiplex PCR; in TCRdb, only in-frame clones are kept and a portion is missing. The sample contains about 320,000 clones, roughly 85% of which appear only once. The V gene's germline CDR1 is SGHTA and CDR2 FQGTGA. The CDR3 totals 14 residues. The V gene lost 4 bases and the J gene lost 0 bases, with 7 bases spanning the gap. This chain connects TRBV7-3 to TRBJ1-3; D is perhaps TRBD1 (5 bases). Sequenced sample: PBMCs or T cells enriched from blood (not recorded which). This clonotype was obtained from a woman aged 25-40 years who had been exposed to COVID-19. CDR3 sequence (DNA): TGTGCCAGCAGCTCGACAGTCTCTGGAAACACCATATATTTT. Translating it yields CASSSTVSGNTIYF.